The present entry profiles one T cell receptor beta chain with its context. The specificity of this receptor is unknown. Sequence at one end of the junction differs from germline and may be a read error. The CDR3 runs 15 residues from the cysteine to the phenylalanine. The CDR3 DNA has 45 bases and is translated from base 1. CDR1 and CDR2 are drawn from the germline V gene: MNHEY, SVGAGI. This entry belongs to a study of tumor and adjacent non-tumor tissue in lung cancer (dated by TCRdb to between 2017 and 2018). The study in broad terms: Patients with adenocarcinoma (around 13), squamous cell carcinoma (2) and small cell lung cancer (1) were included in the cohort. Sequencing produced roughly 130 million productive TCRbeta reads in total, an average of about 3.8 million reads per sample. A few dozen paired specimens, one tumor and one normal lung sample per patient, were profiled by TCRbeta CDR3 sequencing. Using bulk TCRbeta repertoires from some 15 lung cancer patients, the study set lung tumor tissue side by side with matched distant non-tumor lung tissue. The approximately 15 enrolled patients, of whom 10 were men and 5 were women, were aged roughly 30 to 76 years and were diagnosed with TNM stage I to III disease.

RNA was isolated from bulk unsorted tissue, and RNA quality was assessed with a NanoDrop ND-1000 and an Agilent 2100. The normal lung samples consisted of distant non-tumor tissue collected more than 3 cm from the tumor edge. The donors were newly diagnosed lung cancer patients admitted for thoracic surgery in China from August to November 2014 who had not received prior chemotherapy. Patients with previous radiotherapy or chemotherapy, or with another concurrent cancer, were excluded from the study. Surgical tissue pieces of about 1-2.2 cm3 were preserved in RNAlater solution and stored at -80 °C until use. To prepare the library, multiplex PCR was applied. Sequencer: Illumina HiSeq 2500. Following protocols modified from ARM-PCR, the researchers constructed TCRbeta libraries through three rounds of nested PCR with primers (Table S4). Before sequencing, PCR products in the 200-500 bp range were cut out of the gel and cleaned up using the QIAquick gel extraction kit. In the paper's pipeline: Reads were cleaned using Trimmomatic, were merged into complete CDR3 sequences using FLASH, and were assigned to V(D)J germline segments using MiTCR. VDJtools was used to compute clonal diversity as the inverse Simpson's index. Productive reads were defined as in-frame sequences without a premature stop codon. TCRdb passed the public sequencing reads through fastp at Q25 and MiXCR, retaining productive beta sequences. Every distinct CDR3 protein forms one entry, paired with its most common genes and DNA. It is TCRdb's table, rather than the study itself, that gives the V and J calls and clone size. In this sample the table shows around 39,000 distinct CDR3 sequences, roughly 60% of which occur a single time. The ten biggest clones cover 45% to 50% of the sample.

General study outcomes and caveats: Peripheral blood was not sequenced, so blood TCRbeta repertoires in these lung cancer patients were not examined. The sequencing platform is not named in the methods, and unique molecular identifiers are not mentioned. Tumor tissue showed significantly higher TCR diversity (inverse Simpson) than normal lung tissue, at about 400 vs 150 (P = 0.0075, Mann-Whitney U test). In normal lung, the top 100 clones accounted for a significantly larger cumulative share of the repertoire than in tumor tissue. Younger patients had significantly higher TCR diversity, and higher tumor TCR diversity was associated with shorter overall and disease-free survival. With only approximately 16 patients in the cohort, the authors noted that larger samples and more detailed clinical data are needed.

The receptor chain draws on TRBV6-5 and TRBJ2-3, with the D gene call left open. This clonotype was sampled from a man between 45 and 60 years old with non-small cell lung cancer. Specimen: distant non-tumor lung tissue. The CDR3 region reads CASSYSMTRPDTQYF. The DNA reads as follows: TGTGCCAGCAGTTACTCGATGACAAGACCAGATACGCAATATTTT.